One sample yielded the 31 T cell receptor beta chains listed below, sequenced in a study of OX40 agonist ivuxolimab in advanced cancers. Using immunoSEQ multiplex PCR, the repertoire was profiled, and TCRdb retains in-frame clones only, with some absent. Here the sample spans roughly 8,700 clones, roughly 89% being singletons. Sequencing used CD4+ or CD8+ T cells sorted from blood, obtained in a trial of the OX40 agonist ivuxolimab. The receptors come from an adult with an advanced solid tumor such as melanoma, head and neck, liver or kidney cancer.

The V and J genes are TRBV5-8 and TRBJ1-1; the D is unclear. V shed 2 bases and J shed 0 bases, with 8 bases lying between them. Germline V lookup: CDR1 SGHTS, CDR2 YDEGEE. This CDR3 spans 14 amino acids. CDR3 amino acids: CASSLPLVNTEAFF. The CDR3 nucleotides read TGTGCCAGCAGCTTACCACTGGTGAACACTGAAGCTTTCTTT.

The chain couples TRBV4-2 to TRBJ2-3; D might be TRBD1 or TRBD2, each matching 5 bases. The CDR3 covers 15 residues. The V and J ends lost 0 bases and 2 bases respectively, with 9 bases between them. From germline, CDR1 is LGHNA and CDR2 YNFKEQ. The CDR3 region is CASSQDRDPTDTQYF. The CDR3 bases are TGTGCCAGCAGCCAAGATCGGGACCCCACAGATACGCAGTATTTT.

This chain connects TRBV6-5 to TRBJ2-7, with D uncertain. V was clipped by 1 base and J by 0 bases, with 7 bases between them. Germline values: CDR1 MNHEY, CDR2 SVGAGI. This CDR3 has 14 amino acids. The CDR3 here is CASSYYDNSYEQYF. The CDR3 coding sequence is TGTGCCAGCAGTTACTACGACAACTCCTACGAGCAGTACTTC.

This chain uses TRBV15 with TRBJ2-1, with D possibly matching TRBD1 (5 bases). V was pared by 0 bases and J by 0 bases, with 12 bases between. The CDR3 consists of 17 residues. The germline gives CDR1 LNHNV, CDR2 YYDKDF (reference sequence). CDR3 sequence reads: CATSREEQESSYNEQFF. The DNA for the CDR3 is TGTGCCACCAGCAGAGAAGAACAGGAAAGCTCCTACAATGAGCAGTTCTTC.

The chain uses TRBV19 and TRBJ1-2; 9 bases line up with TRBD1. The CDR3 loop spans 15 amino acids. CDR1 is LNHDA and CDR2 is SQIVND in the germline V gene (reference sequence). V lost 4 bases and J lost 8; bases outside the gene matches: 11. CDR3: CASSRTGGDSRGYTF. In nucleotides, the CDR3 is TGTGCCAGTAGTAGAACAGGGGGCGACTCACGGGGCTACACCTTC.

The chain combines TRBV5-4 with TRBJ2-7; TRBD1 agrees at 7 bases. The V and J ends lost 7 bases and 2 bases, in that order; junction bases with no gene match: 3. The CDR3 is made up of 12 amino acids. Germline V gives CDR1 SGHNT, CDR2 YYREEE (reference sequence). CDR3 DNA sequence: TGTGCCAGCTCCCAGGGGGCCTACGAGCAGTACTTC. Amino acids: CASSQGAYEQYF.

This clone was seen a few times. V is TRBV15 and J is TRBJ2-5; TRBD2 aligns across 10 bases. CDR3 length: 15 amino acids. From germline, CDR1 is LNHNV and CDR2 YYDKDF (reference sequence). The ends lost 0 bases at V and 7 bases at J; junction bases unmatched: 5. The CDR3 DNA follows: TGTGCCACCAGCAGAGATCTAGCGGGGGAAGGGACCCAGTACTTC. Translated: CATSRDLAGEGTQYF.

This clone was seen only once. The chain uses TRBV5-4 and TRBJ2-2; TRBD2 matches at 14 bases. The V gene end was trimmed by 4 bases and the J gene end by 6 bases; junction bases not matched to a gene: 5. Germline V gene sequence: CDR1 SGHNT, CDR2 YYREEE (reference sequence). CDR3 length equals 16 residues. Here the CDR3 DNA reads TGTGCCAGCAGCCCGGGACTAGCGGGAGTTTCCGGGGAGCTGTTTTTT. Its protein product is CASSPGLAGVSGELFF.

The rearrangement links TRBV28 to TRBJ2-1; D is undetermined. Germline loops: CDR1 MDHEN, CDR2 SYDVKM. CDR3 length: 11 amino acids. V lost 1 base and J lost 10, with 5 bases in between. CDR3 nucleotide sequence: TGTGCCAGCAGTTTATTCCCCGAGCAGTTCTTC. As protein: CASSLFPEQFF.

The rearrangement uses TRBV9 and TRBJ2-5, with 7 positions matching TRBD2. From germline, CDR1 is SGDLS and CDR2 YYNGEE. V was pared by 0 bases and J by 5 bases, with 7 bases of the junction left unmatched. The CDR3 extends over 15 amino acids. The CDR3 nucleotides read TGTGCCAGCAGCGTAGGTGGAGGGGAGGGTGAGACCCAGTACTTC. It yields the protein CASSVGGGEGETQYF.

The chain couples TRBV18 to TRBJ1-1; 9 nucleotides align to TRBD1. The J segment lost 4 bases and the V segment lost 3 bases, leaving 6 bases of the junction unmatched. The germline V gene has CDR1 KGHSH and CDR2 LQKENI. This CDR3 is built from 15 residues. CDR3 sequence reads: CASSPRTGEGTEAFF. DNA of the CDR3: TGTGCCAGCTCACCGCGGACAGGGGAGGGCACTGAAGCTTTCTTT.

V gene TRBV27 combines with J gene TRBJ1-5; the D is unclear. V dropped 7 bases and J dropped 7 bases, with 14 bases sitting between them. Germline V gene sequence: CDR1 MNHEY, CDR2 SMNVEV (reference sequence). This CDR3 is built from 13 residues. Here the CDR3 DNA reads TGTGCCAGCACCCCCTCCCGGGGACAGCCCCAGCATTTT. Translating it yields CASTPSRGQPQHF.

The CDR3 region is CASSLEGTPSYNEQFF. The CDR3 DNA reads TGTGCCAGCAGCTTAGAAGGGACTCCCTCCTACAATGAGCAGTTCTTC. J is TRBJ2-1 and V is TRBV11-1, with a possible D match to TRBD2 (6 bases). The CDR3 length is 16 residues. In germline, CDR1 is SGHAT, CDR2 FQDESV (reference sequence). Trimming took 1 base from V and 0 from J, leaving 10 bases between them.

The chain couples TRBV11-2 to TRBJ2-5; either TRBD1 or TRBD2 may fit D (5 bases each). The V and J ends lost 5 bases and 1 base respectively, with 8 bases between them. Per the germline V gene, CDR1 is SGHAT and CDR2 is FQNNGV. The CDR3 sequence is 13 residues long. This CDR3 is CASSPGSQETQYF. The CDR3 nucleotides read TGTGCCAGCAGCCCAGGGAGCCAAGAGACCCAGTACTTC.

V and J are TRBV28 and TRBJ1-1, with D possibly being TRBD1 (6 bases). The CDR3 extends over 15 amino acids. The V end was cut by 2 bases, the J end by 3 bases, with 13 bases between. Germline CDR1 MDHEN, CDR2 SYDVKM. The CDR3 DNA reads TGTGCCAGCAGTTTACCGGGGGGCAGCGACACTGAAGCTTTCTTT. It specifies CASSLPGGSDTEAFF.

This chain links TRBV5-4 with TRBJ2-7, with D perhaps given as TRBD1 or TRBD2 (5 bases each). The CDR3 length is 11 residues. Germline V gene data show CDR1 as SGHNT and CDR2 as YYREEE (reference sequence). Between the trimmed V and J ends, which lost 5 bases and 4 bases, there was a span of 7 bases. The CDR3 DNA is TGTGCCAGCAGGGGGGAGTACGAGCAGTACTTC. Translating gives CASRGEYEQYF.

This chain uses TRBV29-1 with TRBJ1-3, with D unclear. The germline gives CDR1 SQVTM, CDR2 ANQGSEA. The germline V and J ends were trimmed by 4 bases and 1 base, with 5 bases remaining between them. The CDR3 extends over 12 amino acids. CDR3 region: CSVGESGNTIYF. The CDR3 DNA reads TGCAGCGTTGGAGAATCTGGAAACACCATATATTTT.

The chain employs TRBV5-4 and TRBJ1-4, with no clear D. The CDR3 length is 15 residues. Trimming pared 1 base from V and 0 bases from J, leaving 7 bases between. Per the germline V gene, CDR1 is SGHNT and CDR2 is YYREEE (reference sequence). This CDR3 is CASSLRQSTNEKLFF. The DNA of the CDR3 is TGTGCCAGCAGCTTGCGCCAGTCAACTAATGAAAAACTGTTTTTT.

The chain is built from TRBV7-3 and TRBJ2-7; unclear D gene. Germline V gives CDR1 SGHTA, CDR2 FQGTGA. V lost 4 bases and J 3 bases, leaving 16 bases between the germline ends. There are 15 residues in the CDR3. The CDR3 DNA reads TGTGCCAGCAGCTCCCCCTCGCGGAGAGACTACGAGCAGTACTTC. Amino acids: CASSSPSRRDYEQYF.

The chain couples TRBV5-4 to TRBJ2-3, with D unclear. With 0 bases removed from V and 2 bases from J, the gap between germline ends came to 7 bases. The germline V gene has CDR1 SGHNT and CDR2 YYREEE (reference sequence). The CDR3 covers 14 residues. The CDR3 reads CASSLGGYTDTQYF. CDR3 in DNA: TGTGCCAGCAGCTTGGGGGGATACACAGATACGCAGTATTTT.

The count of this clone is one. The J gene is TRBJ1-2, the V gene TRBV7-3; D perhaps matches TRBD1 (6 bases). CDR1 and CDR2 (germline): SGHTA, FQGTGA. The V end was cut by 4 bases, the J end by 10 bases, with 25 bases between. The length of the CDR3 is 16 residues. The CDR3 nucleotides are TGTGCCAGCAGCTCGTGGCGACGACAGGTAAGAGTTGACTACACCTTC. This gives the protein CASSSWRRQVRVDYTF. Using reference TRBV7-3 and TRBJ1-2 for the parts outside the CDR3, the full variable domain is GAGVSQTPSNKVTEKGKYVELRCDPISGHTALYWYRQSLGQGPEFLIYFQGTGAADDSGLPNDRFFAVRPEGSVSTLKIQRTERGDSAVYLCASSSWRRQVRVDYTFGSGTRLTVV.

The chain recombines TRBV9 with TRBJ2-2; TRBD2 matches at 11 bases. Germline CDR1 is SGDLS and CDR2 is YYNGEE. After removal of 2 bases from V and 2 bases from J, the junction contained 5 bases not matched to a gene. The CDR3 is made up of 17 amino acids. The CDR3 protein is CASSVGLAGGNTGELFF. In DNA form, the CDR3 reads TGTGCCAGCAGCGTGGGCCTAGCGGGAGGTAACACCGGGGAGCTGTTTTTT.

This chain connects TRBV6-5 to TRBJ2-1; 15 bases agree with TRBD2. Germline V CDR1 and CDR2: MNHEY, SVGAGI. Unmatched junction bases numbered 3, after V lost 7 bases and J lost 5 bases. This CDR3 has 15 residues. The CDR3 loop reads CASKGLAGGDNEQFF. Written as DNA, the CDR3 is TGTGCCAGCAAAGGACTAGCGGGAGGGGACAATGAGCAGTTCTTC.

As for this clone: The junction differs from germline at one of its ends, possibly a read error. The V and J genes are TRBV6-1 and TRBJ2-1; 9 bases map to TRBD2. The length of the CDR3 is 15 residues. The V gene's germline CDR1 is MNHNS and CDR2 SASEGT. The CDR3 loop is CASREGLASSNEQFF. The CDR3 coding sequence is TGTGCCAGCAGAGAGGGACTAGCCTCCTCCAATGAGCAGTTCTTC.

The chain carries TRBV18 and TRBJ2-7, with D perhaps assigned TRBD1 or TRBD2 (5 bases each). Germline values: CDR1 KGHSH, CDR2 LQKENI. This CDR3 region has 14 residues. The germline V and J ends were trimmed by 6 bases and 2 bases, with 14 bases remaining between them. In DNA, the CDR3 is TGTGCCAGCTCCCCGAGGGGAGATGCCTACGAGCAGTACTTC. It codes for CASSPRGDAYEQYF.

V gene TRBV2 combines with J gene TRBJ2-7; 12 bases map to TRBD2. CDR1 SNHLY and CDR2 FYNNEI come from the germline V gene. The V segment lost 5 bases and the J segment 2 bases; nucleotides outside the gene matches: 19. The CDR3 sequence is 20 residues long. In DNA, the CDR3 is TGTGCCAGCAGTCGCGGGACTAGCGGGCGGGCCCCCACCCAAACCTACGAGCAGTACTTC. Translation gives CASSRGTSGRAPTQTYEQYF.

The V gene is TRBV21-1, the J gene TRBJ1-4. TRBV21-1 counts as a pseudogene. The CDR3 covers 16 residues. CDR3 nucleotide sequence: TGTGCCAGCAGCAAACGTCCGGGGGGGAAAGCCGAAAAACTGTTTTTT. It is translated as CASSKRPGGKAEKLFF.

The chain links TRBV13 to TRBJ2-3; D remains ambiguous. This CDR3 has 11 amino acids. V lost 5 bases and J lost 12, with 12 bases in between. Germline lookup yields CDR1 PRHDT and CDR2 FYEKMQ (reference sequence). CDR3 loop: CASSRGISQYF. In nucleotides, the CDR3 is TGTGCCAGCAGCCGTGGGATCTCCCAGTATTTT.

A single count supports this clone. The rearrangement uses TRBV7-3 and TRBJ2-3; D is ambiguous. The CDR3 consists of 14 residues. Trimming took off 4 bases at V and 1 base at J, with 9 bases between the two ends. From germline, CDR1 is SGHTA and CDR2 FQGTGA. CDR3 in amino acids: CASSSGFGTDTQYF. The CDR3 DNA follows: TGTGCCAGCAGCTCAGGCTTCGGCACAGATACGCAGTATTTT.

The rearrangement links TRBV16 to TRBJ2-1; 11 bases fit TRBD2. The CDR3 sequence is 17 residues long. Trimming took 2 bases from V and 5 from J; bases not matched to a gene: 8. The germline CDR1 and CDR2 sequences are KGHSY and FQNENV. CDR3 sequence: CASSQPLAGGPDNEQFF. CDR3 DNA sequence: TGTGCCAGCAGCCAACCCTTAGCGGGAGGGCCGGACAATGAGCAGTTCTTC.

This clone turned up a few times. V is TRBV11-3 and J is TRBJ1-5, with D uncertain. Germline CDR1 reads SGHNT; CDR2 reads YENEEA. V dropped 0 bases and J dropped 2 bases, with 5 bases sitting between them. The CDR3 contains 14 residues. Written as DNA, the CDR3 is TGTGCCAGCAGCTTAGACGGAGGCAATCAGCCCCAGCATTTT. Its protein is CASSLDGGNQPQHF.